This T cell receptor (beta chain) was identified in a study of beta chain features in type 1 diabetes. General study findings and limits: The naive, central memory and Treg TCRB repertoires showed an apparent similarity that was greater among patients than among healthy donors. With patients and controls alike, PCR might favor shorter templates to an equal degree. Type 1 diabetes patients had moderately but significantly shorter TCRB CDR3s in all four CD4+ subsets.

Investigators reverse transcribed all isolated RNA, so they sequenced expressed TCRB transcripts. The protocol was immunoSEQ multiplex PCR, while the TCRdb copy is restricted to in-frame clones and leaves out a portion. The table lists about 230,000 clones, 16% of them singletons, with approximately 0.086% in the top ten. This clone was observed a handful of times. The antigen remains unidentified. Sampling consisted of one heparinised blood draw per donor, averaging about 110 mL. Stem cell-like memory, regulatory, central memory and naive CD4+ cells were sorted via CD45RO/CCR7/CD25/CD127/CD95/CD27. V dropped 3 bases and J dropped 6 bases, with 15 bases sitting between them. CDR1 and CDR2 (germline): GTSNPN, SVGIG (reference sequence). This CDR3 has 14 residues.

The chain uses TRBV30 and TRBJ2-1; D is possibly TRBD2 (6 bases). The TCR was taken from a man between 25 and 39 years old with type 1 diabetes. What was sequenced was naive CD4+ T cells from blood. CDR3 bases: TGTGCCTGGAGGACTAGGAGTATATTCAATGAGCAGTTCTTC. This sequence encodes CAWRTRSIFNEQFF.